The next 9 T cell receptor beta chains were all read from a single sample in a study of blood T cell repertoires in COVID-19. Using immunoSEQ multiplex PCR, the repertoire was profiled, and TCRdb retains in-frame clones only, with some absent. The sample has 250,000 to 400,000 clones; roughly 88% are singletons. The material sequenced was peripheral blood. Receptor source: a woman aged 25 to 39 with COVID-19, enrolled during active disease.

The chain carries TRBV4-3 and TRBJ2-2, with D possibly matching TRBD2 (5 bases). Germline CDR1 and CDR2: LGHNA and YSLEER. Trimming pared 0 bases from V and 6 bases from J, leaving 11 bases between. The CDR3 is made up of 15 amino acids. For the CDR3, the DNA is TGCGCCAGCAGCCAAGAGCGCGGGCCCGCCGGGGAGCTGTTTTTT. Encoded protein: CASSQERGPAGELFF.

This chain connects TRBV18 to TRBJ1-5; D unclear. This CDR3 contains 14 residues. The V end lost 4 bases, the J end lost 1 base, and 8 bases lay between the germline ends. Looked up from germline, CDR1 is KGHSH and CDR2 is LQKENI. The CDR3 region has the DNA TGTGCCAGCTCACTGGGCATCAGCAATCAGCCCCAGCATTTT. Its translation: CASSLGISNQPQHF.

The J gene is TRBJ1-2, the V gene TRBV28, with 7 nucleotides matching TRBD1. The J segment lost 2 bases and the V segment lost 7 bases, leaving 7 bases of the junction unmatched. Germline lookup yields CDR1 MDHEN and CDR2 SYDVKM. The CDR3 totals 14 residues. This CDR3 is CASTYDRANYGYTF. As DNA, the CDR3 is TGTGCCAGCACCTACGACAGGGCCAACTATGGCTACACCTTC.

This chain links TRBV6-5 with TRBJ1-1; D ambiguous. Trimming took 9 bases from V and 2 from J, leaving 13 bases between them. This CDR3 is 13 amino acids long. Per germline, CDR1 MNHEY and CDR2 SVGAGI. CDR3 in DNA: TGTGCCAGTTCGGTACTGGTAAACACTGAAGCTTTCTTT. This translates into CASSVLVNTEAFF.

The genes are TRBV5-6 and TRBJ2-5; unclear D gene. The germline V and J ends were trimmed by 1 base and 2 bases, with 9 bases remaining between them. There are 14 residues in the CDR3. Germline V gene sequence: CDR1 SGHDT, CDR2 YYEEEE. This CDR3 reads CASSLRTVQETQYF. DNA of the CDR3: TGTGCCAGCAGCTTGAGAACTGTTCAAGAGACCCAGTACTTC.

The rearrangement links TRBV4-1 to TRBJ1-1; a weak D match, TRBD1 (6 bases). Per germline, CDR1 MGHRA and CDR2 YSYEKL. This CDR3 comprises 17 residues. Trimming cost V 4 bases and J 3 bases, with 21 bases left between them. The DNA for the CDR3 is TGCGCCAGCAGCCTCACCCCCGTCAGGGGAATGGACACTGAAGCTTTCTTT. This encodes CASSLTPVRGMDTEAFF.

This chain uses TRBV19 with TRBJ2-5; D gene uncertain. Germline-derived CDR1 and CDR2 are LNHDA and SQIVND (reference sequence). V gave up 8 bases and J gave up 1 base, with 14 bases separating them. The CDR3 runs to 14 residues. The CDR3 here is CASGYSHTQETQYF. The CDR3 DNA is TGTGCCAGTGGATATAGCCATACCCAAGAGACCCAGTACTTC. The complete variable domain, with remaining parts taken from reference TRBV19 and TRBJ2-5, reads DGGITQSPKYLFRKEGQNVTLSCEQNLNHDAMYWYRQDPGQGLRLIYYSQIVNDFQKGDIAEGYSVSREKKESFPLTVTSAQKNPTAFYLCASGYSHTQETQYFGPGTRLLVL.

The V gene is TRBV7-9, the J gene TRBJ1-4, with a weak D call TRBD1 (5 bases). The length of the CDR3 is 16 residues. Trimming cost V 10 bases and J 0 bases, with 18 bases left between them. The germline gives CDR1 SEHNR, CDR2 FQNEAQ (reference sequence). For the CDR3, the DNA is TGTGCCACCGGTCGTAGAAGGGGCACAACTAATGAAAAACTGTTTTTT. Encoded protein: CATGRRRGTTNEKLFF.

This chain uses TRBV9 with TRBJ1-1, with 8 nucleotides matching TRBD1. CDR1 and CDR2 from the germline V gene are SGDLS and YYNGEE. The V gene end was trimmed by 7 bases and the J gene end by 1 base; junction bases not matched to a gene: 6. The CDR3 length is 14 residues. CDR3 protein: CASSKTGANTEAFF. For the CDR3, the DNA is TGTGCCAGCTCTAAGACAGGGGCGAACACTGAAGCTTTCTTT.